This T cell receptor beta chain appears in the sequencing data of a study of blood T cells in healthy people across ages. As for the study in general: The template switching approach captured approximately one barcoded beta molecule for every two T cells.

For the second PCR, which ran for about 6 to 11 cycles, a sample-barcoded 5' primer and a J-beta primer mix were used. Using its own MiXCR run on the 5' RACE reads, TCRdb lists one record per CDR3 protein. This repertoire shows some 320,000 distinct CDR3 sequences, 27% found once; its top ten account for 29%. Total RNA extraction produced at least 6 micrograms (per sample) for the study. Germline V lookup: CDR1 MNHEY, CDR2 SVGAGI. J lost 10 bases, V lost 6 bases, and 11 bases had no gene match. This CDR3 contains 14 residues. V is TRBV6-5 and J is TRBJ1-4; 7 bases are a match to TRBD1. Sequencing used blood. The TCR sequence derives from a woman in her seventies in good health. CDR3 sequence: CASSLTGDQGKLFF. CDR3 DNA: TGTGCCAGCAGCCTCACAGGGGACCAGGGAAAACTGTTTTTT.